This T cell receptor beta chain originates from a study of CD8 T cells in ankylosing spondylitis. This clonotype was detected many times. MiXCR, run by TCRdb on the 5' RACE reads, gives a single entry per CDR3 protein. Of 350,000 or so distinct CDR3 sequences in the sample, roughly 11% were seen once. CDR1 and CDR2 (germline): SGHAT, FQNNGV. This CDR3 is built from 14 residues. V lost 4 bases to trimming and J lost 6 bases, with 13 bases between them. Material for sequencing was blood, either unsorted or a sorted T cell fraction (not recorded which). This TCR was recovered from a female donor with ankylosing spondylitis or in good health (not recorded which). The chain couples TRBV11-2 to TRBJ2-1; perhaps D is TRBD1 or TRBD2 (6 bases each). The CDR3 nucleotides read TGTGCCAGCAGCTCTAGGGGGGACCCCAATGAGCAGTTCTTC. This sequence encodes CASSSRGDPNEQFF.